The rows below give T cell receptor beta chains drawn from one sample of a study of T cell responses to AZD1222 COVID-19 vaccine. The table came from immunoSEQ multiplex PCR; TCRdb's copy has only in-frame clones and leaves some out. The table lists over 100,000 clones, approximately 91% of them singletons. Here the sequenced sample was peripheral blood, taken 28 days after the second AZD1222 dose. The source of these receptors is an adult who received the AZD1222 COVID-19 vaccine. Both conserved end residues are part of each CDR3. Fields, in order: D gene, V gene, J gene, clone size, CDR3 DNA, CDR3 protein. D genes are given only for firm matches. The size entry is marked missing in some rows and otherwise reads once, few, many or a size class.

d_gene: TRBD1; v_gene: TRBV5-1; j_gene: TRBJ2-5; abundance: NA; CDR3nt: TGCGCCAGCAGCTCCGGGACAGGGACTCGAGAGACCCAGTACTTC; CDR3aa: CASSSGTGTRETQYF
d_gene: NA; v_gene: TRBV6-5; j_gene: TRBJ1-2; abundance: NA; CDR3nt: TGTGCCACTCAAGGGGACGGCTACACCTTC; CDR3aa: CATQGDGYTF
d_gene: TRBD2; v_gene: TRBV6-5; j_gene: TRBJ2-3; abundance: NA; CDR3nt: TGTGCCAGCAGCTACTTAGCGGGAGGAAGCACAGATACGCAGTATTTT; CDR3aa: CASSYLAGGSTDTQYF
d_gene: TRBD2; v_gene: TRBV7-8; j_gene: TRBJ2-1; abundance: NA; CDR3nt: TGTGCCAGCAGCCAGATAAGCGGGACCTCCTACAATGAGCAGTTCTTC; CDR3aa: CASSQISGTSYNEQFF
d_gene: NA; v_gene: TRBV27; j_gene: TRBJ1-2; abundance: NA; CDR3nt: TGTGCCAGCAGCGGTAGGTCTCGAGGTGGCTACACCTTC; CDR3aa: CASSGRSRGGYTF
d_gene: NA; v_gene: TRBV18; j_gene: TRBJ1-2; abundance: NA; CDR3nt: TGTGCCAGCTCACCCCCCGGGGCTGGCTACACCTTC; CDR3aa: CASSPPGAGYTF
d_gene: NA; v_gene: TRBV28; j_gene: TRBJ2-5; abundance: NA; CDR3nt: TGTGCCAGCAGGCCGACTAGGCGGGTTGGAGAGACCCAGTACTTC; CDR3aa: CASRPTRRVGETQYF
d_gene: NA; v_gene: TRBV7-2; j_gene: TRBJ2-7; abundance: once; CDR3nt: TGTGCCAGCAGCTCTAGGCTAGGCGGTCCACAACAGTACTTC; CDR3aa: CASSSRLGGPQQYF
d_gene: NA; v_gene: TRBV3-1/TRBV3-2; j_gene: TRBJ1-1; abundance: NA; CDR3nt: TGTGCCAGCAGCCAGAGACAGAATACCCATGCGGCGGGAGCTTTCTTT; CDR3aa: CASSQRQNTHAAGAFF
d_gene: NA; v_gene: TRBV6-5; j_gene: TRBJ1-2; abundance: NA; CDR3nt: TGTGCCAGCAGTTACCTAGCAGGGACCGGCTACACCTTC; CDR3aa: CASSYLAGTGYTF
d_gene: NA; v_gene: TRBV20-1; j_gene: TRBJ1-1; abundance: NA; CDR3nt: TGCAGAGACCTTAGATGGGATGCTTTCTTT; CDR3aa: CRDLRWDAFF
d_gene: TRBD2; v_gene: TRBV7-9; j_gene: TRBJ2-2; abundance: NA; CDR3nt: TGTGCCAGCAGCTCAGGACTAGCCGGGGAGCTGTTTTTT; CDR3aa: CASSSGLAGELFF
d_gene: NA; v_gene: TRBV25-1; j_gene: TRBJ2-1; abundance: NA; CDR3nt: TGTGCCAGCAGTGAATTTGTTTTGTCCAATGAGCAGTTCTTC; CDR3aa: CASSEFVLSNEQFF
d_gene: TRBD1; v_gene: TRBV30; j_gene: TRBJ2-5; abundance: NA; CDR3nt: TGTGCCTGGAGTGTAGGGGACAGATTCCAAGAGACCCAGTACTTC; CDR3aa: CAWSVGDRFQETQYF
d_gene: TRBD1; v_gene: TRBV19; j_gene: TRBJ1-5; abundance: NA; CDR3nt: TGTGCCAGTAGTATTTCCCCGACAGGGAACAATCAGCCCCAGCATTTT; CDR3aa: CASSISPTGNNQPQHF
d_gene: NA; v_gene: TRBV7-9; j_gene: TRBJ2-7; abundance: few; CDR3nt: TGTGCCAGCAGCTCCGGATTACAGGGTCTGCAGTACTTC; CDR3aa: CASSSGLQGLQYF
d_gene: NA; v_gene: TRBV7-3; j_gene: TRBJ2-5; abundance: NA; CDR3nt: TGTGCCAGCAGCTTAATCCTGGCGCCTCAAGAGACCCAGTACTTC; CDR3aa: CASSLILAPQETQYF
d_gene: NA; v_gene: TRBV9; j_gene: TRBJ2-7; abundance: few; CDR3nt: TGTGCCAGCGCTCGCCACTTAAGCTCCTACGAGCAGTACTTC; CDR3aa: CASARHLSSYEQYF
d_gene: NA; v_gene: TRBV19; j_gene: TRBJ1-3; abundance: once; CDR3nt: TGTGCCAGTAGTATAGAAAGAGGAGGAAACACCATATATTTT; CDR3aa: CASSIERGGNTIYF
d_gene: NA; v_gene: TRBV24-1; j_gene: TRBJ2-1; abundance: NA; CDR3nt: TGTGCCACCAGTGATCGCCTGGCGGGACTGTACAATGAGCAGTTCTTC; CDR3aa: CATSDRLAGLYNEQFF
d_gene: NA; v_gene: TRBV6-5; j_gene: TRBJ1-1; abundance: NA; CDR3nt: TGTGCCAGCACCCACTCAGGCAGCCTGAACACTGAAGCTTTCTTT; CDR3aa: CASTHSGSLNTEAFF
d_gene: NA; v_gene: TRBV2; j_gene: TRBJ2-7; abundance: NA; CDR3nt: TGTGCCAGCATTCAGGGCAGTGGGGCCTACGAGCAGTACTTC; CDR3aa: CASIQGSGAYEQYF
d_gene: TRBD1; v_gene: TRBV14; j_gene: TRBJ1-2; abundance: NA; CDR3nt: TGTGCCAGCAGCCAAGCAGGGGGCGCGGAAAACTATGGCTACACCTTC; CDR3aa: CASSQAGGAENYGYTF
d_gene: TRBD1; v_gene: TRBV7-8; j_gene: TRBJ2-7; abundance: once; CDR3nt: TGTGCCAGCAGCCGCGCGGGTGGGACAGGGGCCTACGAGCAGTACTTC; CDR3aa: CASSRAGGTGAYEQYF
d_gene: NA; v_gene: TRBV6-5; j_gene: TRBJ1-5; abundance: NA; CDR3nt: TGTGCCAGCGGGGGACCAGGCAATCAGCCCCAGCATTTT; CDR3aa: CASGGPGNQPQHF
d_gene: NA; v_gene: TRBV30; j_gene: TRBJ1-4; abundance: NA; CDR3nt: TGTGCCTGGAGTGTCGCAGGGCTAAATGAAAAACTGTTTTTT; CDR3aa: CAWSVAGLNEKLFF
d_gene: TRBD1; v_gene: TRBV10-1; j_gene: TRBJ2-2; abundance: NA; CDR3nt: TGCGCCAGCAAGGACAGGGGGCATCACACCGGGGAGCTGTTTTTT; CDR3aa: CASKDRGHHTGELFF
d_gene: TRBD1; v_gene: TRBV6-2/TRBV6-3; j_gene: TRBJ2-1; abundance: NA; CDR3nt: TGTGCCAGCAGTGACAGGGATATTTACAATGAGCAGTTCTTC; CDR3aa: CASSDRDIYNEQFF